The rows below give T cell receptor beta chains drawn from one sample of a study of persistence of HIV-infected CD4 T cells. Their antigens remain unidentified. Assay used: immunoSEQ multiplex PCR; TCRdb lists only in-frame clones, some missing. Here the sample spans approximately 30,000 clones, around 80% being singletons. Specimen: CD4+ T cells sorted from PBMCs after roughly 18-hour stimulation, collected from a patient who received antiretroviral therapy. Receptors originate from an adult woman with HIV who was CMV-seropositive. CDR3s include the opening cysteine and the closing phenylalanine or tryptophan. The order of the fields is J gene, clone size, D gene, V gene, CDR3 protein, CDR3 DNA. A D gene is named only where the DNA matches it firmly. A row's size may be missing; if present it is once, few, many or a size class.

J gene: TRBJ1-5; clone size: .; D gene: .; V gene: TRBV3-1/TRBV3-2; CDR3 protein: CASSPGLNQPQHF; CDR3 DNA: TGTGCCAGCAGCCCCGGTTTGAATCAGCCCCAGCATTTT
J gene: TRBJ1-1; clone size: once; D gene: .; V gene: TRBV6-5; CDR3 protein: CASSYGWGAVNTEAFF; CDR3 DNA: TGTGCCAGCAGTTACGGCTGGGGCGCCGTGAACACTGAAGCTTTCTTT
J gene: TRBJ1-1; clone size: .; D gene: .; V gene: TRBV30; CDR3 protein: CAWSVAGIAEAFF; CDR3 DNA: TGTGCCTGGAGTGTAGCCGGGATTGCTGAAGCTTTCTTT
J gene: TRBJ2-1; clone size: .; D gene: .; V gene: TRBV2; CDR3 protein: CASIPAGNYNEQFF; CDR3 DNA: TGTGCCAGCATTCCCGCAGGGAACTACAATGAGCAGTTCTTC
J gene: TRBJ2-5; clone size: .; D gene: TRBD2; V gene: TRBV5-1; CDR3 protein: CASSGSGQETQYF; CDR3 DNA: TGCGCCAGCAGTGGTAGCGGGCAAGAGACCCAGTACTTC
J gene: TRBJ1-3; clone size: .; D gene: .; V gene: TRBV7-2; CDR3 protein: CASSLGPQSGNTIYF; CDR3 DNA: TGTGCCAGCAGCCTGGGACCGCAATCTGGAAACACCATATATTTT
J gene: TRBJ2-5; clone size: .; D gene: TRBD2; V gene: TRBV6-6; CDR3 protein: CASSPTTSGRARETQYF; CDR3 DNA: TGTGCCAGCAGTCCTACGACTAGCGGGAGGGCCCGGGAGACCCAGTACTTC
J gene: TRBJ1-4; clone size: once; D gene: TRBD1; V gene: TRBV5-1; CDR3 protein: CASSLNPPRQGTTNEKLFF; CDR3 DNA: TGCGCCAGCAGCTTAAACCCCCCCCGACAGGGAACAACTAATGAAAAACTGTTTTTT
J gene: TRBJ2-7; clone size: .; D gene: .; V gene: TRBV20-1; CDR3 protein: CSASLVKGQTYEQYF; CDR3 DNA: TGCAGTGCTAGTCTCGTCAAGGGCCAGACCTACGAGCAGTACTTC
J gene: TRBJ1-5; clone size: .; D gene: TRBD1; V gene: TRBV6-5; CDR3 protein: CASRGTGAYQPQHF; CDR3 DNA: TGTGCCAGCAGGGGGACAGGGGCCTATCAGCCCCAGCATTTT
J gene: TRBJ2-3; clone size: .; D gene: .; V gene: TRBV7-9; CDR3 protein: CASKAGPTGTDTQYF; CDR3 DNA: TGTGCCAGCAAGGCAGGGCCGACGGGCACAGATACGCAGTATTTT
J gene: TRBJ2-1; clone size: .; D gene: .; V gene: TRBV5-1; CDR3 protein: CASSTVGEPYNEQFF; CDR3 DNA: TGCGCCAGCAGTACCGTCGGGGAACCCTACAATGAGCAGTTCTTC
J gene: TRBJ2-2; clone size: .; D gene: .; V gene: TRBV24-1; CDR3 protein: CATSAHNGELFF; CDR3 DNA: TGTGCCACCAGTGCCCACAACGGGGAGCTGTTTTTT
J gene: TRBJ1-4; clone size: .; D gene: TRBD1; V gene: TRBV5-4; CDR3 protein: CASSSGQGNEKLFF; CDR3 DNA: TGTGCCAGCAGCTCCGGACAGGGGAATGAAAAACTGTTTTTT
J gene: TRBJ1-6; clone size: once; D gene: .; V gene: TRBV19; CDR3 protein: CASRDRFYNSPLHF; CDR3 DNA: TGTGCCAGCCGAGACAGGTTCTATAATTCACCCCTCCACTTT